This TCR beta chain appears in the sequencing data of a study of cytomegalovirus exposure and HLA in healthy donors. Using immunoSEQ multiplex PCR, the repertoire was profiled, and TCRdb retains in-frame clones only, with some absent. The data show fewer than 250,000 clones, approximately 90% seen once. Germline assignment: CDR1 SGHDN and CDR2 FVKESK. V shed 3 bases and J 1 base; nucleotides not matched to a gene: 6. The CDR3 has 15 residues. This sequence originates from a man aged 18 to 29 in good health and CMV-seronegative. The gene calls are TRBV14 and TRBJ2-7; 7 bases are shared with TRBD1. The sample was PBMCs. CDR3 bases: TGTGCCAGCAGCCAGCTCACAGGGGCGTCCTACGAGCAGTACTTC. Amino acid sequence: CASSQLTGASYEQYF.